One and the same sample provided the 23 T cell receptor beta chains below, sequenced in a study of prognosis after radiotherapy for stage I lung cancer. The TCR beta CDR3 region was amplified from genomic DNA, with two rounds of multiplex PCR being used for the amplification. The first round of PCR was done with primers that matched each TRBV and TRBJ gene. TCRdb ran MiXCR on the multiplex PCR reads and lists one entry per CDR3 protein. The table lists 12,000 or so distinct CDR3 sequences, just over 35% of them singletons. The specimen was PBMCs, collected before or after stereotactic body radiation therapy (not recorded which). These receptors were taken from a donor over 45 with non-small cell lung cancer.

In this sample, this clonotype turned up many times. CDR3 loop: CATRRGISTDTQYF. Here the CDR3 DNA reads TGTGCCACGAGGAGGGGGATCAGCACAGATACGCAGTATTTT. The chain links TRBV6-1 to TRBJ2-3, with D perhaps given as TRBD1 or TRBD2 (6 bases each). The V gene lost 10 bases and the J gene lost 0 bases, with 14 bases spanning the gap. This CDR3 region has 14 residues. Germline V gene data show CDR1 as MNHNS and CDR2 as SASEGT.

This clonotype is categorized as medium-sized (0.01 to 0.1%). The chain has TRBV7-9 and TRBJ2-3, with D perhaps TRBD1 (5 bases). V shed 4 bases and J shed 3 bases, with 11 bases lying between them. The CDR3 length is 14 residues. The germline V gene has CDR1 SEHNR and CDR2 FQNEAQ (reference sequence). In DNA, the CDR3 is TGTGCCAGCAGCTCCGCCCAGGGAACAGATACGCAGTATTTT. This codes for CASSSAQGTDTQYF.

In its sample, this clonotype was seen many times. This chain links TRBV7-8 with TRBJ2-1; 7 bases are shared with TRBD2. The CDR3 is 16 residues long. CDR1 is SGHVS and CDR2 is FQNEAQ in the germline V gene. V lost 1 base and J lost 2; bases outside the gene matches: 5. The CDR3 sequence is CASSLERSGPYNEQFF. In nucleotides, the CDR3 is TGTGCCAGCAGCTTAGAGCGTAGCGGGCCCTACAATGAGCAGTTCTTC.

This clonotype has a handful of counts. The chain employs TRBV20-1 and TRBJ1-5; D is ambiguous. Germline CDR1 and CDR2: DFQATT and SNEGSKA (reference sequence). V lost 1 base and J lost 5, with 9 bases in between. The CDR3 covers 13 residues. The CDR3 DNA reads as TGCAGTGCTAGAGGGGGTTTCGATCAGCCCCAGCATTTT. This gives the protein CSARGGFDQPQHF.

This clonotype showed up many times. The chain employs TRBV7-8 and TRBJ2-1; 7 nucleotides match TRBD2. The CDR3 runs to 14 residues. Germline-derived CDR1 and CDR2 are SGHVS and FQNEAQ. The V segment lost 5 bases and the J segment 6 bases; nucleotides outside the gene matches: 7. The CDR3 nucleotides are TGTGCCAGCAGCCCCGGGGCTAGCGGCAATGAGCAGTTCTTC. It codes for CASSPGASGNEQFF.

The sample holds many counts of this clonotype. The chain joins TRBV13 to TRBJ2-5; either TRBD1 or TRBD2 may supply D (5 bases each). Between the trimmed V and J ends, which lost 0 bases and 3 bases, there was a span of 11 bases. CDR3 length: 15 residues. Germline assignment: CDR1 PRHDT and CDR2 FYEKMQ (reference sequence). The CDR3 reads CASSLGGGNKETQYF. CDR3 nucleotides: TGTGCCAGCAGCTTAGGTGGGGGAAATAAAGAGACCCAGTACTTC.

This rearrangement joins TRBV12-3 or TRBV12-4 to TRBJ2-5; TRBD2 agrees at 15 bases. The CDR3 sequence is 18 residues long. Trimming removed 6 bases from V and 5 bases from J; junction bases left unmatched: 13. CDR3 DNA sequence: TGTGCCAGCAGCCGATGGACTAGCGGGAGGGCCTCCTTGGAGACCCAGTACTTC. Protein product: CASSRWTSGRASLETQYF.

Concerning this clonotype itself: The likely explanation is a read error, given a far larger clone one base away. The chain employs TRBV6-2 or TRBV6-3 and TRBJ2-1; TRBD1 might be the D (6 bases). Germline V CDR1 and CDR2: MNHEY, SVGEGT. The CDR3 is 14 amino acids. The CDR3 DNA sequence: TGTGCCAGCAGTGCGTCGGACAGTTACAATGAGCAGTTATTC. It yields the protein CASSASDSYNEQLF.

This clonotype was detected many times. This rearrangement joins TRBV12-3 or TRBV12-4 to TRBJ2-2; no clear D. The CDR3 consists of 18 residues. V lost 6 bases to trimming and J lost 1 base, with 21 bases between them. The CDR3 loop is CASSLPETGYGNTGELFF. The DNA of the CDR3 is TGTGCCAGCAGCCTCCCGGAGACCGGCTATGGGAACACCGGGGAGCTGTTTTTT.

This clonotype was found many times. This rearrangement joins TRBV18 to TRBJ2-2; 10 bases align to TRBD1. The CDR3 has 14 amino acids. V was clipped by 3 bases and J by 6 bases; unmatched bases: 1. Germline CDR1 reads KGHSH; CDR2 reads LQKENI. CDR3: CASSPGQGSGELFF. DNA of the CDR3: TGTGCCAGCTCACCGGGACAGGGGTCCGGGGAGCTGTTTTTT.

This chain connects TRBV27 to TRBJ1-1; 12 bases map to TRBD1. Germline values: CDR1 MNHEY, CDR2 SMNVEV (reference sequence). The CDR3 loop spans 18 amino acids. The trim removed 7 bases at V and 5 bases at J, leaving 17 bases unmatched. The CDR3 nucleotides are TGTGCCAGCAAGGGGCGGTTTTGGGACAGGGGGCAGGGTACTGAAGCTTTCTTT. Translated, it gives CASKGRFWDRGQGTEAFF.

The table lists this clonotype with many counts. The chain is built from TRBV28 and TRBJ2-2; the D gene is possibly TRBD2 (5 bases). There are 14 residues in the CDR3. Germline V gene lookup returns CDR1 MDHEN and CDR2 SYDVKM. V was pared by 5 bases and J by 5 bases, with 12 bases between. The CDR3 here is CASSATSATGELFF. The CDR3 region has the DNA TGTGCCAGCAGTGCCACTAGTGCGACCGGGGAGCTGTTTTTT. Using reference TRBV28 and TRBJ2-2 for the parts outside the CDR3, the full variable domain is DVKVTQSSRYLVKRTGEKVFLECVQDMDHENMFWYRQDPGLGLRLIYFSYDVKMKEKGDIPEGYSVSREKKERFSLILESASTNQTSMYLCASSATSATGELFFGEGSRLTVL.

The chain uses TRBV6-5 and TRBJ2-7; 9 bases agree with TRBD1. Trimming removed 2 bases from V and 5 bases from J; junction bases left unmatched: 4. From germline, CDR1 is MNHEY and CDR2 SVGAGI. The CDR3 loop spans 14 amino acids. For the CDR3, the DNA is TGTGCCAGCAGTTACGTCGGGACAGGGAACGAGCAGTACTTC. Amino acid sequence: CASSYVGTGNEQYF.

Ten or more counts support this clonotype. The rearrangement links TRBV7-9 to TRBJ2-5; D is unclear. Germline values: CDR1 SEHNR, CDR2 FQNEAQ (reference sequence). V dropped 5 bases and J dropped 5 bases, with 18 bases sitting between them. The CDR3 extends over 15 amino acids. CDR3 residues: CASSVPGRAGETQYF. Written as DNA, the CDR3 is TGTGCCAGCAGCGTACCGGGCCGTGCCGGGGAGACCCAGTACTTC. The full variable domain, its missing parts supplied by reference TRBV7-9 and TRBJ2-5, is DTGVSQNPRHKITKRGQNVTFRCDPISEHNRLYWYRQTLGQGPEFLTYFQNEAQLEKSRLLSDRFSAERPKGSFSTLEIQRTEQGDSAMYLCASSVPGRAGETQYFGPGTRLLVL.

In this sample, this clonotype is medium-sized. The CDR3 loop is CASSIVGAGGVSPLHF. In DNA form, the CDR3 reads TGTGCCAGTAGTATAGTCGGGGCAGGGGGTGTTTCACCCCTCCACTTT. This chain uses TRBV19 with TRBJ1-6; TRBD1 agrees at 7 bases. The CDR3 runs to 16 residues. After removal of 1 base from V and 9 bases from J, the junction contained 9 bases not matched to a gene. CDR1 LNHDA and CDR2 SQIVND come from the germline V gene (reference sequence).

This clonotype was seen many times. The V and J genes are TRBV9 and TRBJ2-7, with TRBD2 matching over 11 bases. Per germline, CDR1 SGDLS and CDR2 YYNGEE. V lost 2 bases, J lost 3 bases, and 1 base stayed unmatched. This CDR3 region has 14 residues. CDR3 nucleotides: TGTGCCAGCAGCGTGGGGACTAGCGGCTACGAGCAGTACTTC. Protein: CASSVGTSGYEQYF.

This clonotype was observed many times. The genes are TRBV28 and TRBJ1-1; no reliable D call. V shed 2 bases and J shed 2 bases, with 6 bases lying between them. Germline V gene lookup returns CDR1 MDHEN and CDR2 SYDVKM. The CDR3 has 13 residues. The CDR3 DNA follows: TGTGCCAGCAGTTTACACGAAAACACTGAAGCTTTCTTT. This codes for CASSLHENTEAFF. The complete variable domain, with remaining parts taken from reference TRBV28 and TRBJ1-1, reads DVKVTQSSRYLVKRTGEKVFLECVQDMDHENMFWYRQDPGLGLRLIYFSYDVKMKEKGDIPEGYSVSREKKERFSLILESASTNQTSMYLCASSLHENTEAFFGQGTRLTVV.

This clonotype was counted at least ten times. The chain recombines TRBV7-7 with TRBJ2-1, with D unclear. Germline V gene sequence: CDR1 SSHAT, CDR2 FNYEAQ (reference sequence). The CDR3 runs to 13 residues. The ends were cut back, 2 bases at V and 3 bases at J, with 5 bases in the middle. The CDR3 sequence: CASSLSDYNEQFF. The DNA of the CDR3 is TGTGCCAGCAGCTTAAGTGACTACAATGAGCAGTTCTTC.

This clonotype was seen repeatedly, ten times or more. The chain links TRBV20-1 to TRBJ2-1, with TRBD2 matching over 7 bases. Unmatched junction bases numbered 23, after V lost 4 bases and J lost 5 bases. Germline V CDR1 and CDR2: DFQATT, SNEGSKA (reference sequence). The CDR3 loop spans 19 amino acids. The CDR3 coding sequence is TGCAGTGCTATTTCCCATAGGGGAGGGGCCGCTGCAAGGGACAATGAGCAGTTCTTC. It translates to CSAISHRGGAAARDNEQFF.

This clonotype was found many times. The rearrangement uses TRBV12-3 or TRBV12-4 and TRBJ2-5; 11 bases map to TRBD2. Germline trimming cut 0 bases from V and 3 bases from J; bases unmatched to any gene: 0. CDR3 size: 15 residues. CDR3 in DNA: TGTGCCAGCAGTTTAGCTAGCGGGGGGGAAGAGACCCAGTACTTC. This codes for CASSLASGGEETQYF.

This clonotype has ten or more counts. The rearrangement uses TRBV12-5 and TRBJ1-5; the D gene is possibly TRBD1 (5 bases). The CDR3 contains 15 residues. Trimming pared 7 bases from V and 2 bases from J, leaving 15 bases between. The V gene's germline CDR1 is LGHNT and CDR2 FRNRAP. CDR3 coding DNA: TGTGCTAGTGCCCTAGACAGTTTGGGCAATCAGCCCCAGCATTTT. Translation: CASALDSLGNQPQHF. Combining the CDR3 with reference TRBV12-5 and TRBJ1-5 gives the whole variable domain DARVTQTPRHKVTEMGQEVTMRCQPILGHNTVFWYRQTMMQGLELLAYFRNRAPLDDSGMPKDRFSAEMPDATLATLKIQPSEPRDSAVYFCASALDSLGNQPQHFGDGTRLSIL.

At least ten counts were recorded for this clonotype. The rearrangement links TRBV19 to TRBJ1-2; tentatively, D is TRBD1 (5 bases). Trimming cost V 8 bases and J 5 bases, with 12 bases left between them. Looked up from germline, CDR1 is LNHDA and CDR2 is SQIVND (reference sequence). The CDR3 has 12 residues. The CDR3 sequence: CASAEGSYGYTF. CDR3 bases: TGTGCCAGTGCGGAGGGGTCTTATGGCTACACCTTC.

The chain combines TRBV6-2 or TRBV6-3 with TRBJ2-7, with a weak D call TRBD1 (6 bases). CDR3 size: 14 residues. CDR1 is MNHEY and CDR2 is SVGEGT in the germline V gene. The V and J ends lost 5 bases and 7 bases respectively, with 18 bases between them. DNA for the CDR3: TGTGCCAGCAGTCCCCTATCGGGACAAGCTGAGCAGTACTTC. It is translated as CASSPLSGQAEQYF.